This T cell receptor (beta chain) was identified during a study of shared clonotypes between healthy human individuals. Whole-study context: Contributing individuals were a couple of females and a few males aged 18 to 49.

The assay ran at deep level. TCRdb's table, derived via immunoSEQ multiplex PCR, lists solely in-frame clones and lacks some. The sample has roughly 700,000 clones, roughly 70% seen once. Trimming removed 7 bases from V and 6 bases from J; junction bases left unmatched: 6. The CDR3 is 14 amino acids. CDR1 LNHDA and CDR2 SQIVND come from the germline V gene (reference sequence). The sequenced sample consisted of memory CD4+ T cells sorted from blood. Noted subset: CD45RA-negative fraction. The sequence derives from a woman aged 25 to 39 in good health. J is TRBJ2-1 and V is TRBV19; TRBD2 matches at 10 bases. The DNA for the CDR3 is TGTGCCAGTAAGAGCGGGAGGGGGTTCAATGAGCAGTTCTTC. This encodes CASKSGRGFNEQFF.